This T cell receptor (beta chain) was obtained from a study of blood T cell repertoires in COVID-19. Across the whole study: The study drew acute and convalescent COVID-19 samples from the United States, Italy and Spain. The cDNA or gDNA used as material had been derived from T cells, B-cell-depleted T cells, or PBMCs.

Sequenced by immunoSEQ multiplex PCR; TCRdb stores in-frame clones only, minus some. The table shows a few hundred thousand clones, with around 78% occurring only once. This CDR3 spans 15 amino acids. V gave up 4 bases and J gave up 4 bases; unmatched junction bases: 8. The germline V gene has CDR1 MDHEN and CDR2 SYDVKM. The genes are TRBV28 and TRBJ1-2, with 8 positions matching TRBD1. The source is a man aged 55 to 70 who had recovered from COVID-19. Sequencing was carried out using peripheral blood. CDR3 DNA: TGTGCCAGCAGTTCAACGGGACAGGCTCTCTATGGCTACACCTTC. Residues: CASSSTGQALYGYTF.